This T cell receptor (beta chain) was documented in a study of blood T cell repertoires in COVID-19 (TCRdb year 2020). Study-level background: Collaborator samples came from the United States, Italy and Spain and covered acute and convalescent phases of COVID-19. The prospective study material was composed of cDNA or gDNA derived from T cells, B-cell-depleted T cells, or PBMCs. The sample metadata nearly always contained a de-identified subject ID, COVID-19 status, age in years and sex. Where available, HLA class I and class II types were obtained from metadata supplied by the sample provider rather than from assay-based typing. A freely available public database, intended as a resource for researchers studying the immune response to SARS-CoV-2, is where the repertoires were released. Samples were obtained from the ongoing ImmuneRACE study (first 160 participants) and from about 1,300 subjects provided by 6 global collaborators. Subjects who had been exposed to COVID-19, were actively infected with it, or had recovered from it provided the deeply sampled blood TCRbeta repertoires that made up the dataset.

The immunoSEQ Assay, a bias-controlled multiplex PCR, was used to amplify TCRbeta CDR3 regions from genomic DNA. Under the source paper's analysis protocol: The number of nucleated cells in each sample was estimated from the amplification of reference gene primers within the assay. To quantify the absolute abundance of each unique TCRbeta CDR3 rearrangement, sequence reads were collapsed and filtered. Productive Simpson clonality was computed per sample as the square root of Simpson's diversity index over productive rearrangements. The table was pulled from immuneACCESS by TCRdb, which kept in-frame rearrangements only. Such tables lose some clones; where checked, under half of the loss comes from unresolved V genes, and the rest has no known cause. That table supplies the V and J calls and clone size; D and trimming were determined from the DNA. The sample yields just over 300,000 clones; approximately 84% were counted once. Of the sample, around 4% is held by the ten largest clones.

The study at large found these results: How much clinical and demographic metadata was included differed by source and by participant, and the metadata was provided uncurated.

A word on this clone: Its recognized antigen is unknown. Per-base qualities were not stored, and no clone one base away is much larger.

In the prospective study, participants were about 18 to 95 years old, resided in fewer than 25 geographic areas of the United States, and were enrolled through a virtual design. In the prospective study, cohorts were assigned on the basis of participant-reported clinical history obtained from a screening survey and a study questionnaire. ImmuneRACE Cohort 3 recovered participants were defined by two consecutive negative NP/OP PCR tests, healthcare professional clearance, or symptom resolution. Each participant in the prospective study had whole blood, serum and a nasopharyngeal or oropharyngeal swab collected by mobile phlebotomists. Prospective study participants could optionally give additional blood draws and questionnaires over an approximately two-month period. Before DNA extraction, prospective study blood samples were shipped either frozen or at room temperature. The germline V end is reduced by 3 bases and the J end by 2 bases; junction bases left unmatched: 7. CDR1 and CDR2, looked up from the germline V gene, are SGHVS and FNYEAQ. Including cysteine and phenylalanine, the CDR3 has 16 amino acids. Kept here is only the CDR3 DNA, which spans 48 bases and is read in frame from base 1.

The chain links TRBV7-6 with TRBJ1-1; TRBD1 aligns with 9 central bases. The source is a man aged 25-40 years who had recovered from COVID-19. Material for sequencing was PBMCs or T cells enriched from blood (not recorded which). DNA sequence: TGTGCCAGCAGCTTCGGGACAGGGAACCTCAACACTGAAGCTTTCTTT. This encodes CASSFGTGNLNTEAFF.